A selection of T cell receptor beta chains follows, all from one sample in a study of T cells and Merkel cell carcinoma outcomes. Sequenced by immunoSEQ multiplex PCR; TCRdb stores in-frame clones only, minus some. The sample has thousands of clones, over 85% seen once. The sample was tumor tissue from Merkel cell carcinoma. The receptors stem from a human donor with Merkel cell carcinoma. Each CDR3 is given with its conserved first and last residue. The D gene is left open where the match is weak. Expanded clones get a size class; other rows say once, few or many, or leave the size out.

clone_size	cdr3_length	v_call	d_call	j_call	cdr3_nt	cdr3_aa
.	14	TRBV29-1	.	TRBJ2-1	TGCAGCGTTGAGGGGCGGAGCTCCTACAATGAGCAGTTCTTC	CSVEGRSSYNEQFF
once	16	TRBV7-9	TRBD1	TRBJ2-7	TGTGCCAGCAGCTTAACCATGGACAGGGGAACCTACGAGCAGTACTTC	CASSLTMDRGTYEQYF
.	15	TRBV11-3	.	TRBJ2-2	TGTGCCAGCAGCTTCGGGCAGGGGAACACCGGGGAGCTGTTTTTT	CASSFGQGNTGELFF
once	14	TRBV29-1	TRBD2	TRBJ2-3	TGCAGCCTCGAGGGAGGGAGGGCCCAAGATACGCAGTATTTT	CSLEGGRAQDTQYF
once	15	TRBV5-1	.	TRBJ1-1	TGCGCCAGCAGCTTAATGGCACAGGGAAACACTGAAGCTTTCTTT	CASSLMAQGNTEAFF
once	18	TRBV19	TRBD1	TRBJ1-1	TGTGCCAGTATGCCATTCCCGGGACAGATTAGGGAGAACACTGAAGCTTTCTTT	CASMPFPGQIRENTEAFF
.	16	TRBV7-8	TRBD1	TRBJ1-2	TGTGCCAGCAGCTTCATCAACCACCAGGGGGTAGATGGCTACACCTTC	CASSFINHQGVDGYTF
.	15	TRBV6-6	TRBD1	TRBJ2-7	TGTGCCAGCAGCCCCGACCGGGACAGGGTTTACGAGCAGTACTTC	CASSPDRDRVYEQYF
.	15	TRBV7-6	TRBD1	TRBJ1-3	TGTGCCAGCAGCCAGGACAGGGGAGGGGGAAACACCATATATTTT	CASSQDRGGGNTIYF
.	15	TRBV6-5	TRBD1	TRBJ2-7	TGTGCCAGCAGTTATCAACCGACAGGGGCCAACGAGCAGTACTTC	CASSYQPTGANEQYF
.	15	TRBV4-1	.	TRBJ1-5	TGCGCCAGCAGCCCTCTCGGGGGCCCAAATCAGCCCCAACATTTT	CASSPLGGPNQPQHF